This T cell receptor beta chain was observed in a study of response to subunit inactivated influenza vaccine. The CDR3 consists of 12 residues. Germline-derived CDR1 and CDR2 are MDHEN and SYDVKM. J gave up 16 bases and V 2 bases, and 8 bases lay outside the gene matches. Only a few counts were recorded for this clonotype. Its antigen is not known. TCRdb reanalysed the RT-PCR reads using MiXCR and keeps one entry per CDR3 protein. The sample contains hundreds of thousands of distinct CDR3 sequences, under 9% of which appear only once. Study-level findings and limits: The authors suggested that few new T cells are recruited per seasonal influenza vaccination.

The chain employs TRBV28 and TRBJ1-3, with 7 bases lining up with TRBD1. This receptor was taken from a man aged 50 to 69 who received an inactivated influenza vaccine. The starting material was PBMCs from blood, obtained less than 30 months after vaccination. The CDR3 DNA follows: TGTGCCAGCAGTTTAAAAGGGACAGAGTTTTATTTT. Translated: CASSLKGTEFYF.